This T cell receptor beta chain was documented in a study of cytomegalovirus exposure and HLA in healthy donors. Study conclusions and caveats: Per published accounts, TCR beta sequences correctly predicted the HLA-A and HLA-B alleles of most subjects. Under in vitro conditions, a few CMV-associated chains were confirmed as specific for CMV antigens. Productive status was seen about 90% or about 30% of the time for most TCR beta V segments in an earlier analysis. Cytomegalovirus status, reportedly, was diagnosed with high specificity and sensitivity by the classifier.

Of note for this clone: Its antigen is undetermined.

60 Vbeta and 13 Jbeta primers were used in PCR. Only in-frame clones appear in the TCRdb table, and some are missing; sequencing was by immunoSEQ multiplex PCR. This table lists roughly 70,000 clones. The sequence derives from a female donor in good health and CMV-seropositive. Material for sequencing was PBMCs.

CDR3 nucleotide sequence: TGTGCCACCAGCAGAGATCCCGGGGGGCTGCGCACTGAAGCTTTCTTT. Translation gives CATSRDPGGLRTEAFF. The chain is built from TRBV15 and TRBJ1-1; tentative D call: TRBD1 (6 bases). The CDR3 is 16 residues long. The germline V gene encodes CDR1 LNHNV and CDR2 YYDKDF (reference sequence). The V end lost 0 bases, the J end lost 4 bases, and 15 bases lay between the germline ends.